The 16 T cell receptor beta chains listed next were all sequenced from one sample in a study of cytomegalovirus exposure and HLA in healthy donors. PCR employed 60 Vbeta and 13 Jbeta primers. Generated by immunoSEQ multiplex PCR, the TCRdb table keeps only in-frame clones and is missing some. The sample lists about 120,000 clones; 70% to 75% were seen once. The material sequenced was PBMCs. Source of these receptors: a male donor in good health and CMV-seronegative.

The chain couples TRBV18 to TRBJ1-5; D is perhaps TRBD1 (5 bases). Looked up from germline, CDR1 is KGHSH and CDR2 is LQKENI. Trimming took off 3 bases at V and 5 bases at J, with 11 bases between the two ends. The length of the CDR3 is 14 residues. In DNA form, the CDR3 reads TGTGCCAGCTCACCCGGCCGGGGGGATCAGCCCCAGCATTTT. Protein product: CASSPGRGDQPQHF.

The genes are TRBV15 and TRBJ1-2; no clear D gene. The CDR3 has 11 amino acids. The germline CDR1 and CDR2 sequences are LNHNV and YYDKDF (reference sequence). V lost 0 bases and J lost 10, with 6 bases in between. The CDR3 sequence is CATSRDEAYTF. The CDR3 nucleotides are TGTGCCACCAGCAGAGATGAGGCCTACACCTTC.

This chain uses TRBV5-4 with TRBJ2-7, with TRBD2 as a possible D gene (5 bases). The V gene's germline CDR1 is SGHNT and CDR2 YYREEE (reference sequence). This CDR3 has 15 residues. The V gene lost 0 bases and the J gene lost 3 bases, with 13 bases spanning the gap. The CDR3 is CASSLVGGSGYEQYF. CDR3 DNA sequence: TGTGCCAGCAGCTTGGTCGGTGGGAGCGGCTACGAGCAGTACTTC.

This chain links TRBV5-6 with TRBJ2-7, with D uncertain. The CDR3 spans 14 residues. V lost 1 base, J lost 0 bases, and 8 bases lay in between. Germline lookup yields CDR1 SGHDT and CDR2 YYEEEE. DNA for the CDR3: TGTGCCAGCAGCTTGCCACTGGTCTCCTACGAGCAGTACTTC. Residues: CASSLPLVSYEQYF.

J is TRBJ2-7 and V is TRBV28; D unresolved. CDR1 and CDR2 (germline): MDHEN, SYDVKM. The V end was cut by 5 bases, the J end by 4 bases, with 15 bases between. This CDR3 contains 14 residues. In DNA form, the CDR3 reads TGTGCCAGCAGTCCCCGGGTCATTATTTACGAGCAGTACTTC. Amino acid sequence: CASSPRVIIYEQYF.

This chain uses TRBV28 with TRBJ2-2; 7 bases fit TRBD1. The V gene end was trimmed by 4 bases and the J gene end by 4 bases; junction bases not matched to a gene: 12. Germline V gene sequence: CDR1 MDHEN, CDR2 SYDVKM. The CDR3 has 17 amino acids. The CDR3 DNA is TGTGCCAGCAGTTCTTACTCGACAGGGCCGGCCACCGGGGAGCTGTTTTTT. Its protein is CASSSYSTGPATGELFF.

This clone was counted only a few times. V is TRBV19 and J is TRBJ2-1; D is perhaps TRBD2 (5 bases). V was shortened by 5 bases and J by 7 bases, with 12 bases between the two germline ends. The CDR3 length is 13 residues. The germline CDR1 and CDR2 sequences are LNHDA and SQIVND (reference sequence). In nucleotides, the CDR3 is TGTGCCAGTAGTTCCCGAAGGAGGAATGAGCAGTTCTTC. Translating gives CASSSRRRNEQFF.

This clone came up a few times. The chain joins TRBV7-9 to TRBJ2-7; 7 nucleotides line up with TRBD2. The germline gives CDR1 SEHNR, CDR2 FQNEAQ (reference sequence). V was pared by 5 bases and J by 2 bases, with 6 bases of the junction left unmatched. This CDR3 contains 14 residues. The CDR3 reads CASSLLGTTYEQYF. As DNA, the CDR3 is TGTGCCAGCAGCCTGCTCGGGACTACCTACGAGCAGTACTTC.

The rearrangement uses TRBV28 and TRBJ1-2; 9 nucleotides match TRBD1. Germline CDR1 MDHEN, CDR2 SYDVKM. The CDR3 sequence is 18 residues long. The V and J ends lost 1 base and 6 bases, in that order; junction bases with no gene match: 15. This CDR3 is CASSLLLLRSGQGNGYTF. The CDR3 region has the DNA TGTGCCAGCAGTTTATTACTCCTTCGATCCGGACAGGGGAATGGCTACACCTTC.

The chain combines TRBV19 with TRBJ1-3, with 8 bases aligning to TRBD1. This CDR3 is built from 15 residues. The germline V gene has CDR1 LNHDA and CDR2 SQIVND (reference sequence). V lost 4 bases and J lost 4; bases outside the gene matches: 6. The CDR3: CASSNPTGVGNTIYF. The CDR3 DNA reads as TGTGCCAGTAGTAACCCGACAGGGGTCGGAAACACCATATATTTT.

The CDR3 loop is CASSRSGGGGTYEQYF. The CDR3 DNA sequence: TGTGCCAGCAGTCGATCAGGAGGTGGCGGCACCTACGAGCAGTACTTC. The rearrangement joins TRBV6-6 to TRBJ2-7; D is perhaps TRBD2 (5 bases). The V gene's germline CDR1 is MNHNY and CDR2 SVGAGI (reference sequence). V was shortened by 5 bases and J by 2 bases, with 19 bases between the two germline ends. The CDR3 runs 16 residues.

The CDR3 DNA follows: TGTGCCAGCAGTTCTCCGGGACTAGCGTTCAATGAGCAGTTCTTC. Its protein is CASSSPGLAFNEQFF. This chain uses TRBV7-6 with TRBJ2-1; 10 nucleotides match TRBD2. CDR3 length: 15 residues. Trimming at V came to 6 bases and at J to 6 bases, leaving 8 bases not matched to a gene. Germline-derived CDR1 and CDR2 are SGHVS and FNYEAQ.

The chain employs TRBV5-1 and TRBJ1-1; D is possibly TRBD1 (6 bases). CDR1 is SGHRS and CDR2 is YFSETQ in the germline V gene. V was pared by 5 bases and J by 5 bases, with 16 bases between. The CDR3 has 14 amino acids. The CDR3 region is CASSPPRQETEAFF. The CDR3 region has the DNA TGCGCCAGCAGTCCTCCTCGACAGGAGACTGAAGCTTTCTTT.

The chain couples TRBV27 to TRBJ2-1, with 7 bases matching TRBD1. Germline assignment: CDR1 MNHEY and CDR2 SMNVEV (reference sequence). The CDR3 covers 15 residues. The V segment lost 5 bases and the J segment 2 bases; nucleotides outside the gene matches: 6. The CDR3 loop reads CASSTITGAYNEQFF. CDR3 sequence (DNA): TGTGCCAGCAGTACAATCACAGGGGCCTACAATGAGCAGTTCTTC.

The chain links TRBV13 to TRBJ2-7, with a possible D match to TRBD2 (7 bases). This CDR3 spans 13 amino acids. Per the germline V gene, CDR1 is PRHDT and CDR2 is FYEKMQ (reference sequence). V lost 2 bases, J lost 9 bases, and 14 bases lay in between. The chain's CDR3 is CASSLNRGGGQYF. CDR3 coding DNA: TGTGCCAGCAGCTTAAATCGGGGAGGGGGGCAGTACTTC. Filled out from reference TRBV13 and TRBJ2-7, the complete variable domain reads AAGVIQSPRHLIKEKRETATLKCYPIPRHDTVYWYQQGPGQDPQFLISFYEKMQSDKGSIPDRFSAQQFSDYHSELNMSSLELGDSALYFCASSLNRGGGQYFGPGTRLTVT.

Worth noting for this clone: At the DNA level, this CDR3 is encoded by other sequences in the same sample as well. This chain links TRBV18 with TRBJ2-7, with D possibly TRBD1 on 5 matching bases. Germline-derived CDR1 and CDR2 are KGHSH and LQKENI. V lost 4 bases, J lost 3 bases, and 7 bases lay in between. The CDR3 spans 12 residues. CDR3 sequence: CASSLDSYEQYF. In DNA form, the CDR3 reads TGTGCCAGCTCACTAGACAGCTACGAGCAGTACTTC. Full variable domain (rest looked up from reference TRBV18 and TRBJ2-7): NAGVMQNPRHLVRRRGQEARLRCSPMKGHSHVYWYRQLPEEGLKFMVYLQKENIIDESGMPKERFSAEFPKEGPSILRIQQVVRGDSAAYFCASSLDSYEQYFGPGTRLTVT.